These T cell receptor beta chains were read from a single sample in a study of early T cells in non-severe SARS-CoV-2 infection. TCRdb fed the 5' RACE reads into MiXCR, producing one record per CDR3 protein. The sample lists 85,000 to 95,000 distinct CDR3 sequences, roughly 14% occurring once. Sequenced material: whole blood. These receptors all stem from an adult who was a healthcare worker with PCR-confirmed SARS-CoV-2 infection or an uninfected control (not recorded which). The CDR3 runs from the conserved cysteine through the conserved F or W. The D gene is left open where the match is weak. Clone sizes are given selectively: once, few, many, or a class where the clone is expanded.

D gene: .; V gene: TRBV13; clone size: few; J gene: TRBJ1-1; CDR3 DNA: TGTGCCAGCAGCTCATCAGCCACTGAAGCTTTCTTT; CDR3 protein: CASSSSATEAFF
D gene: .; V gene: TRBV5-1; clone size: few; J gene: TRBJ1-2; CDR3 DNA: TGCGCCAGCAGTTCCGAGTGGAACTATGGCTACACCTTC; CDR3 protein: CASSSEWNYGYTF
D gene: .; V gene: TRBV7-9; clone size: .; J gene: TRBJ2-1; CDR3 DNA: TGTGCCAGCAGCCGAAATTACAATGAGCAGTTCTTC; CDR3 protein: CASSRNYNEQFF
D gene: .; V gene: TRBV7-2; clone size: .; J gene: TRBJ2-3; CDR3 DNA: TGTGCCAGCAGCTTCCTAACTAGCACAGATACGCAGTATTTT; CDR3 protein: CASSFLTSTDTQYF
D gene: .; V gene: TRBV11-2; clone size: many; J gene: TRBJ2-5; CDR3 DNA: TGTGCCAGCGGTGTGTTCGGGGAGACCCAGTACTTC; CDR3 protein: CASGVFGETQYF
D gene: .; V gene: TRBV4-2; clone size: .; J gene: TRBJ2-1; CDR3 DNA: TGTGCCAGCAGCCAAGATCTCGCGGGAAGCTCCTACAATGAGCAGTTCTTC; CDR3 protein: CASSQDLAGSSYNEQFF
D gene: .; V gene: TRBV3-1; clone size: .; J gene: TRBJ1-6; CDR3 DNA: TGTGCCAGCAGCCTCGGTCGGCTTCATTCACCCCTCCACTTT; CDR3 protein: CASSLGRLHSPLHF
D gene: TRBD1; V gene: TRBV6-6; clone size: .; J gene: TRBJ1-5; CDR3 DNA: TGTGCCAGCAGTTACTCGCGGGGACAGGGTAGCAATCAGCCCCAGCATTTT; CDR3 protein: CASSYSRGQGSNQPQHF
D gene: TRBD1; V gene: TRBV20-1; clone size: .; J gene: TRBJ1-5; CDR3 DNA: TGCAGTGCTAGTGAGGGGGCAGGAGGCCAGCCCCAGCATTTT; CDR3 protein: CSASEGAGGQPQHF
D gene: TRBD2; V gene: TRBV6-1; clone size: few; J gene: TRBJ2-3; CDR3 DNA: TGTGCCAGCACCCCCCGGGGGGTCACAGATACGCAGTATTTT; CDR3 protein: CASTPRGVTDTQYF
D gene: TRBD2; V gene: TRBV5-5; clone size: few; J gene: TRBJ2-3; CDR3 DNA: TGTGCCAGCCGACTAGACGTAGCGGGGGGCCCAGATACGCAGTATTTT; CDR3 protein: CASRLDVAGGPDTQYF
D gene: .; V gene: TRBV12-5; clone size: few; J gene: TRBJ1-1; CDR3 DNA: TGTGCTAGTGCCCCGGGGGGCACTGAAGCTTTCTTT; CDR3 protein: CASAPGGTEAFF
D gene: .; V gene: TRBV15; clone size: many; J gene: TRBJ2-5; CDR3 DNA: TGTGCCACCAGCAGAGTCGAAGGGCGGGTCCAAGAGACCCAGTACTTC; CDR3 protein: CATSRVEGRVQETQYF
D gene: TRBD2; V gene: TRBV5-1; clone size: .; J gene: TRBJ2-3; CDR3 DNA: TGCGCCAGCAGCTTGGGCCCAACCCCTAGCGGGGGGGCGAATCCCACAGATACGCAGTATTTT; CDR3 protein: CASSLGPTPSGGANPTDTQYF
D gene: .; V gene: TRBV12-3/TRBV12-4; clone size: few; J gene: TRBJ2-2; CDR3 DNA: TGTGCCAGCAGGTATGGGCCGAACACCGGGGAGCTGTTTTTT; CDR3 protein: CASRYGPNTGELFF
D gene: TRBD2; V gene: TRBV13; clone size: few; J gene: TRBJ2-5; CDR3 DNA: TGTGCCAGCAGCCTCGGGACTAGCGGGGGGAATGGGGAGACCCAGTACTTC; CDR3 protein: CASSLGTSGGNGETQYF
D gene: TRBD2; V gene: TRBV5-6; clone size: .; J gene: TRBJ2-1; CDR3 DNA: TGTGTCAGCAGCCCGGGGGGAACCTACAATGAGCAGTTCTTC; CDR3 protein: CVSSPGGTYNEQFF
D gene: .; V gene: TRBV30; clone size: few; J gene: TRBJ2-4; CDR3 DNA: TGTGCCTGGAGTATCGGGACTGGGGACATTCAGTACTTC; CDR3 protein: CAWSIGTGDIQYF
D gene: .; V gene: TRBV25-1; clone size: .; J gene: TRBJ2-5; CDR3 DNA: TGTGCCAGCAGTGAAAGTGGTAGCGGCCAAGAGACCCAGTACTTC; CDR3 protein: CASSESGSGQETQYF
D gene: .; V gene: TRBV29-1; clone size: few; J gene: TRBJ2-5; CDR3 DNA: TGCAGCGTTAGGACGGGCCCCGGAGAGACCCAGTACTTC; CDR3 protein: CSVRTGPGETQYF
D gene: .; V gene: TRBV7-9; clone size: .; J gene: TRBJ1-3; CDR3 DNA: TGTGCCAGCAGCTTATTGGGGGGCAGCTCTGGAAACACCATATATTTT; CDR3 protein: CASSLLGGSSGNTIYF
D gene: TRBD1; V gene: TRBV2; clone size: .; J gene: TRBJ2-5; CDR3 DNA: TGTGTCAGCAGGGCAGGGGGCCCGGAGACCCAGTACTTC; CDR3 protein: CVSRAGGPETQYF
D gene: TRBD1; V gene: TRBV7-9; clone size: .; J gene: TRBJ1-2; CDR3 DNA: TGTGCCAGCAGCTTAGCCCGACAGGGGAACTATGGCTACACCTTC; CDR3 protein: CASSLARQGNYGYTF
D gene: TRBD1; V gene: TRBV29-1; clone size: few; J gene: TRBJ2-1; CDR3 DNA: TGCAGCGTTGGCGGGACAGGGGTTAATGAGCAGTTCTTC; CDR3 protein: CSVGGTGVNEQFF
D gene: .; V gene: TRBV30; clone size: few; J gene: TRBJ2-1; CDR3 DNA: TGTGCCTGGAGTCCCCGGGGGCGAATTAGGAATGAGCAGTTCTTC; CDR3 protein: CAWSPRGRIRNEQFF